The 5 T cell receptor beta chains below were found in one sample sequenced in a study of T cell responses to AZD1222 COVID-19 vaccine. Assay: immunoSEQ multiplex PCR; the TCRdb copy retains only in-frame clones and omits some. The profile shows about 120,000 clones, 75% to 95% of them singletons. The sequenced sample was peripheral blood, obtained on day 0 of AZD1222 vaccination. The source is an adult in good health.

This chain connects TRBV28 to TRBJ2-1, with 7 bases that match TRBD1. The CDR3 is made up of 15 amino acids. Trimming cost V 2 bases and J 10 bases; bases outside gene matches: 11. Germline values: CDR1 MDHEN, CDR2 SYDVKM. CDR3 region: CASSLPGQIFREQFF. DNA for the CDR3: TGTGCCAGCAGTTTACCGGGACAGATCTTTAGGGAGCAGTTCTTC.

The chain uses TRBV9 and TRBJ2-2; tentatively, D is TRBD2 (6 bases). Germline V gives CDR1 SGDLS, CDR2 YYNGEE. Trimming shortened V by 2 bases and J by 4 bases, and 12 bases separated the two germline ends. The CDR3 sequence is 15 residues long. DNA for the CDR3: TGTGCCAGCAGCGTGGAGGGGATCGGCACCGGGGAGCTGTTTTTT. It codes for CASSVEGIGTGELFF.

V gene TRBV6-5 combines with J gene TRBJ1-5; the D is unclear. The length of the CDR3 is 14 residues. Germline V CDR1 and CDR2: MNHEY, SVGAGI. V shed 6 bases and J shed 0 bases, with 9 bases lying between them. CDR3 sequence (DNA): TGTGCCAGCAGGGCTGGGGTTAGCAATCAGCCCCAGCATTTT. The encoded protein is CASRAGVSNQPQHF.

CDR3 in amino acids: CASSRDSYGYTF. The CDR3 coding sequence is TGCGCCAGCAGCCGGGACAGTTATGGCTACACCTTC. The chain carries TRBV4-1 and TRBJ1-2, with 7 bases aligning to TRBD1. The germline V gene has CDR1 MGHRA and CDR2 YSYEKL. The CDR3 is 12 residues long. The J segment lost 5 bases and the V segment lost 4 bases, leaving 1 base of the junction unmatched.

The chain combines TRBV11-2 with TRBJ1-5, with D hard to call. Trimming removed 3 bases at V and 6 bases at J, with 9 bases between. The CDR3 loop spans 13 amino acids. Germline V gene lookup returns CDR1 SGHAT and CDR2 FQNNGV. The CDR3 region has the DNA TGTGCCAGCAGCTTGGATTGGGGTCAGCCCCAGCATTTT. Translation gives CASSLDWGQPQHF. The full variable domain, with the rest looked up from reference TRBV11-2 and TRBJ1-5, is EAGVAQSPRYKIIEKRQSVAFWCNPISGHATLYWYQQILGQGPKLLIQFQNNGVVDDSQLPKDRFSAERLKGVDSTLKIQPAKLEDSAVYLCASSLDWGQPQHFGDGTRLSIL.